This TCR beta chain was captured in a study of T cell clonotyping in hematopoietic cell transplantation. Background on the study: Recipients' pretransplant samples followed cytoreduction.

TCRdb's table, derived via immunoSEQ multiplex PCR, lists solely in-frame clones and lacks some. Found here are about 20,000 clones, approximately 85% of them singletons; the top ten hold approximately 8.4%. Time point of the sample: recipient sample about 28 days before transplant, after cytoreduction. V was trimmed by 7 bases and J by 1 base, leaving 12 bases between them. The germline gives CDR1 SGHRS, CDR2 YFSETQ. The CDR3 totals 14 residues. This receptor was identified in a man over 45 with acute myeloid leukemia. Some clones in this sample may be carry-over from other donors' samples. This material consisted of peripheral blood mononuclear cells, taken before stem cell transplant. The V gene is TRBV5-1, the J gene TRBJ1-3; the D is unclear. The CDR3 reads CASSRGESGNTIYF. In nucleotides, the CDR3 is TGCGCCAGCTCCCGTGGGGAATCTGGAAACACCATATATTTT.